The clone carrying this T cell receptor (beta chain) was counted between two and nine times. The antigen remains undetermined. This record belongs to a study of beta chain features in type 1 diabetes. Study overall: All of the samples together had roughly 110 million sorted cells examined.

Overall study findings and caveats: Moderately but significantly shorter TCRB CDR3s were found in Type 1 diabetes patients in all four CD4+ subsets.

Isolated RNA was reverse transcribed in full, so expressed TCRB transcripts were sequenced. Here immunoSEQ multiplex PCR was the method, and the copy in TCRdb shows in-frame clones only, minus some. The sample consists of approximately 730,000 clones, 13% of them appearing once. This CDR3 is built from 16 residues. CDR1 and CDR2 (germline): MNHEY, SVGAGI. J gave up 1 base and V 0 bases, and 4 bases lay outside the gene matches. V and J are TRBV6-5 and TRBJ2-5, with TRBD2 matching over 8 bases. The receptor was derived from a man in his late teens or twenties with type 1 diabetes. The sequencing sample was made of naive CD4+ T cells from blood. The CDR3 sequence is CASSYSTTSGQETQYF. Written as DNA, the CDR3 is TGTGCCAGCAGTTACTCAACTACTAGCGGCCAAGAGACCCAGTACTTC.